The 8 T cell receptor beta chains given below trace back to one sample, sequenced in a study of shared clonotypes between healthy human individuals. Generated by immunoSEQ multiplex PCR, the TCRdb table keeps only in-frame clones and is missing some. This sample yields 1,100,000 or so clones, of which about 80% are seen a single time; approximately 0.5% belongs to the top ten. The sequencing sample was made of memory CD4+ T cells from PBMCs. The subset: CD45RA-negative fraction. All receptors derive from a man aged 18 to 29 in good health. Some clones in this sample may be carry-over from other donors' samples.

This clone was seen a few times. The CDR3 DNA is TGCAGCGTTGAAGATAAAGGACAGCCCCAGCATTTT. It codes for CSVEDKGQPQHF. The rearrangement joins TRBV29-1 to TRBJ1-5; D remains unclear. Trimming cost V 0 bases and J 7 bases, with 7 bases left between them. The CDR3 spans 12 residues. Germline V gene lookup returns CDR1 SQVTM and CDR2 ANQGSEA. The entire variable domain, with the rest obtained from reference TRBV29-1 and TRBJ1-5, is as follows: SAVISQKPSRDICQRGTSLTIQCQVDSQVTMMFWYRQQPGQSLTLIATANQGSEATYESGFVIDKFPISRPNLTFSTLTVSNMSPEDSSIYLCSVEDKGQPQHFGDGTRLSIL.

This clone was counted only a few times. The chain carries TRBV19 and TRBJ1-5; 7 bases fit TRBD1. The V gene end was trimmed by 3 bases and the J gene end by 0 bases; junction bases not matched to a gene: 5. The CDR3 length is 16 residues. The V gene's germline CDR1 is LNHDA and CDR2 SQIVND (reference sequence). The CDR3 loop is CASSISTGHSNQPQHF. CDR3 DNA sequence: TGTGCCAGTAGTATCTCGACAGGGCATAGCAATCAGCCCCAGCATTTT.

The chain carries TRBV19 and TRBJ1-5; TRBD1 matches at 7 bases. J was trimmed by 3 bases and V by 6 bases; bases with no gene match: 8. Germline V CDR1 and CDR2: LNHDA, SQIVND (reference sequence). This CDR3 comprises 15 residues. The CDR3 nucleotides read TGTGCCAGTAGCACTACAGGGGTCAACAATCAGCCCCAGCATTTT. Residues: CASSTTGVNNQPQHF.

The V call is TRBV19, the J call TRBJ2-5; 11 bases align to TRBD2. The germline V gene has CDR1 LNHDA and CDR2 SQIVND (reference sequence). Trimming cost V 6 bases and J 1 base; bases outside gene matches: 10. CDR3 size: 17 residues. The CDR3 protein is CASSLGVLAGGQETQYF. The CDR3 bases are TGTGCCAGTAGCTTGGGAGTCCTAGCGGGAGGCCAAGAGACCCAGTACTTC. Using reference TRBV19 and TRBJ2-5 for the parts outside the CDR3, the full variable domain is DGGITQSPKYLFRKEGQNVTLSCEQNLNHDAMYWYRQDPGQGLRLIYYSQIVNDFQKGDIAEGYSVSREKKESFPLTVTSAQKNPTAFYLCASSLGVLAGGQETQYFGPGTRLLVL.

The CDR3 reads CASEDGVNTEAFF. The DNA for the CDR3 is TGTGCCAGCGAGGACGGGGTGAACACTGAAGCTTTCTTT. The chain is built from TRBV2 and TRBJ1-1; D uncertain. V was trimmed by 8 bases and J by 0 bases, leaving 10 bases between them. Germline CDR1 and CDR2: SNHLY and FYNNEI. This CDR3 is built from 13 residues.

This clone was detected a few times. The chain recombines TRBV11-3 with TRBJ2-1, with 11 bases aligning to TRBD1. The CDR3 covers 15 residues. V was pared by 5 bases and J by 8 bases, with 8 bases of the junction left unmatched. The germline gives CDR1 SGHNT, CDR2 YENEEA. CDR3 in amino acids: CASSGGTGGWDEQFF. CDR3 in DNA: TGTGCCAGCAGCGGAGGGACAGGGGGTTGGGATGAGCAGTTCTTC.

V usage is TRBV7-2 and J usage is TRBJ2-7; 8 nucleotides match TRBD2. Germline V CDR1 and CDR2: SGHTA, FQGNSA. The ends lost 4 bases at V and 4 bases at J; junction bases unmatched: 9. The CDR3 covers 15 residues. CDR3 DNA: TGTGCCAGCAGCTACGGGCGAGCGGGAGTTTACGAGCAGTACTTC. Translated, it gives CASSYGRAGVYEQYF. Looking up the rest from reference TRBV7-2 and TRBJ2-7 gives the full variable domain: GAGVSQSPSNKVTEKGKDVELRCDPISGHTALYWYRQSLGQGLEFLIYFQGNSAPDKSGLPSDRFSAERTGGSVSTLTIQRTQQEDSAVYLCASSYGRAGVYEQYFGPGTRLTVT.

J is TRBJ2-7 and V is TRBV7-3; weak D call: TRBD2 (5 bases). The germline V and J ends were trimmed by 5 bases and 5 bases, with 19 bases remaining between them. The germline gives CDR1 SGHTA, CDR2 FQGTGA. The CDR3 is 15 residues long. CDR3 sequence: CASSPGPKRVHEQYF. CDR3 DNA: TGTGCCAGCAGCCCCGGGCCCAAGAGGGTCCACGAGCAGTACTTC.